This entry concerns a single TCR beta chain. This entry belongs to a study of brain metastases from non-small cell lung cancer. Clones were sequenced by immunoSEQ multiplex PCR, and TCRdb holds only the in-frame ones, with some missing. In the table there are about 4,900 clones, 60% to 85% of which are singletons. The CDR3 is 13 residues long. The sequencing input was primary lung tumor tissue. This receptor was obtained from a donor at least 40 years old with non-small cell lung cancer. This chain links TRBV21-1 with TRBJ1-1. TRBV21-1 is described as a pseudogene. CDR3 residues: CASRRSDHTEAFF. DNA of the CDR3: TGTGCCAGCAGGCGTTCCGACCACACTGAAGCTTTCTTT.